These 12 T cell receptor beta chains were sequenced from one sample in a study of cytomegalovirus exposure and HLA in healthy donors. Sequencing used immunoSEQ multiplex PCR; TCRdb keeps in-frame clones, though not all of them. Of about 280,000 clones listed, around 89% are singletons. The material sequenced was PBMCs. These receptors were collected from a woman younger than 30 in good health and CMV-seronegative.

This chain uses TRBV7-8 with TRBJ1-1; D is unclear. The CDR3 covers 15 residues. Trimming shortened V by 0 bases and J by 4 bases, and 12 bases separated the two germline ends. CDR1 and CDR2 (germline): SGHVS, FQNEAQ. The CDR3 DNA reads TGTGCCAGCAGCTTAGCTCCGGGGATGGGCACTGAAGCTTTCTTT. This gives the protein CASSLAPGMGTEAFF.

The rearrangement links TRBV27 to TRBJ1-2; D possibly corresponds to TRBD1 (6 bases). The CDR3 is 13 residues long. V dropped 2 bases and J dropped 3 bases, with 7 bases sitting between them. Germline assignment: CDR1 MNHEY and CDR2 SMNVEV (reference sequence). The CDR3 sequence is CASSLNRDYGYTF. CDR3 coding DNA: TGTGCCAGCAGTTTAAACAGGGACTATGGCTACACCTTC.

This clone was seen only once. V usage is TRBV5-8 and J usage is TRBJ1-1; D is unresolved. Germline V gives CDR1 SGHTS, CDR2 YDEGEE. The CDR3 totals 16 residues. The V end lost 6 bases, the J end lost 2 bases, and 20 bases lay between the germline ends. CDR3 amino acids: CASNLRRGSFNTEAFF. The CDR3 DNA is TGTGCCAGCAACTTACGACGAGGGAGCTTCAACACTGAAGCTTTCTTT.

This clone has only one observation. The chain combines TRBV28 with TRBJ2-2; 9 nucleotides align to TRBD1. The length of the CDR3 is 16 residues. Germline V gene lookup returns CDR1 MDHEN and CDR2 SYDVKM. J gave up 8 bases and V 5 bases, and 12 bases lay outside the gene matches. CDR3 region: CASSLLGTGNGGELFF. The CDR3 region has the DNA TGTGCCAGCAGTCTACTCGGGACAGGGAACGGGGGGGAGCTGTTTTTT.

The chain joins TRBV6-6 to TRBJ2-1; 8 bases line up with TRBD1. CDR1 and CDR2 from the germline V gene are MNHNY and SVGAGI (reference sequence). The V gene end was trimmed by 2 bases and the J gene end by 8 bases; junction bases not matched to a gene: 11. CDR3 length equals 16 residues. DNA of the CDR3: TGTGCCAGCAGTTACGAGGCGGCAGGGGGCAGGCATGAGCAGTTCTTC. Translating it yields CASSYEAAGGRHEQFF.

The CDR3 DNA is TGTGCCAGCTCACCGACAGGAGATACGCAGTATTTT. Its translation is CASSPTGDTQYF. The genes are TRBV18 and TRBJ2-3; TRBD1 is a possible D gene (6 bases). Deletions cut 3 bases from V and 5 bases from J, with 6 bases between. This CDR3 has 12 amino acids. From germline, CDR1 is KGHSH and CDR2 LQKENI.

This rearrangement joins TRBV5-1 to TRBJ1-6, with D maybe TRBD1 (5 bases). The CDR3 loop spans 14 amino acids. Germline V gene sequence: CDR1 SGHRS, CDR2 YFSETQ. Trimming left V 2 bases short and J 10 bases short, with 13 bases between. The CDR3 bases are TGCGCCAGCAGCTTCGGACAAGACGGCTCACCCCTCCACTTT. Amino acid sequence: CASSFGQDGSPLHF. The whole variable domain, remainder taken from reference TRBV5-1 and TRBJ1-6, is KAGVTQTPRYLIKTRGQQVTLSCSPISGHRSVSWYQQTPGQGLQFLFEYFSETQRNKGNFPGRFSGRQFSNSRSEMNVSTLELGDSALYLCASSFGQDGSPLHFGNGTRLTVT.

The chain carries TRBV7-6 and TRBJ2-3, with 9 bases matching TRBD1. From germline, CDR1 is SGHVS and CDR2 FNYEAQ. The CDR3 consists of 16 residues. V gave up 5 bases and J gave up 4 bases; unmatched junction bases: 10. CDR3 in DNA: TGTGCCAGCAGCCCTACCGGGACAGGGTCGGCAGATACGCAGTATTTT. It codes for CASSPTGTGSADTQYF.

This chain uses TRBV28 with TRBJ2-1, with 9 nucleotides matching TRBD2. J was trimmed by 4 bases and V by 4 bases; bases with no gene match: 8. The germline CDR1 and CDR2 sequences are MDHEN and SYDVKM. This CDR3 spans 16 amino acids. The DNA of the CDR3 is TGTGCCAGCAGTTCGCCGGGACTAGCCTCTTACAATGAGCAGTTCTTC. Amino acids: CASSSPGLASYNEQFF.

The CDR3 sequence is CASSLVPDADYWVEQFF. The CDR3 nucleotides are TGTGCCAGCAGTTTAGTCCCAGACGCGGATTATTGGGTTGAGCAGTTCTTC. The chain links TRBV28 to TRBJ2-1; D not certain. Germline CDR1 and CDR2: MDHEN and SYDVKM. V was shortened by 2 bases and J by 9 bases, with 23 bases between the two germline ends. The CDR3 totals 17 residues. Complete variable domain (other parts from reference TRBV28 and TRBJ2-1): DVKVTQSSRYLVKRTGEKVFLECVQDMDHENMFWYRQDPGLGLRLIYFSYDVKMKEKGDIPEGYSVSREKKERFSLILESASTNQTSMYLCASSLVPDADYWVEQFFGPGTRLTVL.

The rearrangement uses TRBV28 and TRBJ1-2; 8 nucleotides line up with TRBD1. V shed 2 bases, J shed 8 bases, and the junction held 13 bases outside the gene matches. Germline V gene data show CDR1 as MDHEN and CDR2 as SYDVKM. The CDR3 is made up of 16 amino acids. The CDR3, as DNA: TGTGCCAGCAGTTTACCCGGGACAGGAAGTCGGTGGGGCTACACCTTC. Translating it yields CASSLPGTGSRWGYTF.

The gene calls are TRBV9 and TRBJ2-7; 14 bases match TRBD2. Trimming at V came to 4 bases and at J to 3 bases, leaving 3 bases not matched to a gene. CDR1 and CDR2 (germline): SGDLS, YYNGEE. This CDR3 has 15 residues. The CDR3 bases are TGTGCCAGCAGCCTCGGGACTAGCGGGGGCTACGAGCAGTACTTC. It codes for CASSLGTSGGYEQYF.